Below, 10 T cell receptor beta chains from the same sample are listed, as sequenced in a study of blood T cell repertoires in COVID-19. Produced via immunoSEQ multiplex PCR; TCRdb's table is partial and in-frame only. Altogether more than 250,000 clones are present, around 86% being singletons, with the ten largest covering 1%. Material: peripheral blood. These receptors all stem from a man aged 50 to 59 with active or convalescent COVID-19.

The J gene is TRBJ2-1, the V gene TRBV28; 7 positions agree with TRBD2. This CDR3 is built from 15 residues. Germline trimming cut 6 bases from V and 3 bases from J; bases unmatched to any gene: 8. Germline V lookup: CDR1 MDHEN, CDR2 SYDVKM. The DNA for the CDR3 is TGTGCCAGCAGGAGACTAGCTAGGGGCTACAATGAGCAGTTCTTC. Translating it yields CASRRLARGYNEQFF.

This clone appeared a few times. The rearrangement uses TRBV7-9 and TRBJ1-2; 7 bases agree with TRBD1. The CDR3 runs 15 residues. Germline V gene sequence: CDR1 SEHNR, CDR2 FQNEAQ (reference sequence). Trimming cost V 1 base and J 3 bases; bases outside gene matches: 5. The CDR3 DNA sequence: TGTGCCAGCAGCTTAGATTACAGGGGTGACTATGGCTACACCTTC. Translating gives CASSLDYRGDYGYTF. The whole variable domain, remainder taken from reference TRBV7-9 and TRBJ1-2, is DTGVSQNPRHKITKRGQNVTFRCDPISEHNRLYWYRQTLGQGPEFLTYFQNEAQLEKSRLLSDRFSAERPKGSFSTLEIQRTEQGDSAMYLCASSLDYRGDYGYTFGSGTRLTVV.

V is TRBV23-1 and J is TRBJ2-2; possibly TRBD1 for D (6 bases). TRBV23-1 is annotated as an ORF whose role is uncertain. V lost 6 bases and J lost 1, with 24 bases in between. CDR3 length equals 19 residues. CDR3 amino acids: CASRLGCLNRDKNTGELFF. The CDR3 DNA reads TGCGCCAGCAGACTTGGGTGCCTGAACCGGGACAAGAACACCGGGGAGCTGTTTTTT.

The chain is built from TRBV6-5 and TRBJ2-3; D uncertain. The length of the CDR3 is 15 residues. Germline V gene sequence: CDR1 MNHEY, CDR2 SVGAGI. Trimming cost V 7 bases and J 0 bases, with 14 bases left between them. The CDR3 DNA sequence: TGTGCCAGCACCCAGACTGGAACTAGCACAGATACGCAGTATTTT. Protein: CASTQTGTSTDTQYF.

Here the CDR3 DNA reads TGTGCCATCAGTGAGTCGACCAGGGCCACCTACAATGAGCAGTTCTTC. This codes for CAISESTRATYNEQFF. The V call is TRBV10-3, the J call TRBJ2-1, with TRBD1 as a possible D gene (5 bases). V was cut by 0 bases and J by 2 bases, with 11 bases left in between. CDR3 length: 16 residues. Germline values: CDR1 ENHRY, CDR2 SYGVKD.

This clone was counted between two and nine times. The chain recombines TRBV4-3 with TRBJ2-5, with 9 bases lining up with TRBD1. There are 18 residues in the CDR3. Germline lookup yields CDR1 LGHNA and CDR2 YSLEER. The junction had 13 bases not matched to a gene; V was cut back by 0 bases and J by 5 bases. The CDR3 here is CASSQDSVEDRGRETQYF. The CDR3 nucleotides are TGCGCCAGCAGCCAAGATTCGGTAGAGGACAGGGGCCGGGAGACCCAGTACTTC.

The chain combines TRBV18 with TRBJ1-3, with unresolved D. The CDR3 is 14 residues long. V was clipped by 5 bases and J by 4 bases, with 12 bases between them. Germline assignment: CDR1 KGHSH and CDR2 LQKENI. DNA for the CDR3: TGTGCCAGCTCAACATCGGGATGGGGAAACACCATATATTTT. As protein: CASSTSGWGNTIYF.

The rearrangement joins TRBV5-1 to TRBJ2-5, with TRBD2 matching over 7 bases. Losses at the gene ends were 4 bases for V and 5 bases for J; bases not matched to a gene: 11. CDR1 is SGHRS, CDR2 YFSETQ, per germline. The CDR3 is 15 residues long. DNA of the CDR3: TGCGCCAGCAGCACGCGGGGGAACGACGGGGAGACCCAGTACTTC. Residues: CASSTRGNDGETQYF. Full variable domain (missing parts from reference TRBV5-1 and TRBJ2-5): KAGVTQTPRYLIKTRGQQVTLSCSPISGHRSVSWYQQTPGQGLQFLFEYFSETQRNKGNFPGRFSGRQFSNSRSEMNVSTLELGDSALYLCASSTRGNDGETQYFGPGTRLLVL.

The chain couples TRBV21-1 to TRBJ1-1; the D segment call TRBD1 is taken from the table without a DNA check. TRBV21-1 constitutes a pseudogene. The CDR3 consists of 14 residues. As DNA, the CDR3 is TGTGCCAGCAGCACGCGGACAGCCAACACTGAAGCTTTCTTT. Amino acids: CASSTRTANTEAFF.

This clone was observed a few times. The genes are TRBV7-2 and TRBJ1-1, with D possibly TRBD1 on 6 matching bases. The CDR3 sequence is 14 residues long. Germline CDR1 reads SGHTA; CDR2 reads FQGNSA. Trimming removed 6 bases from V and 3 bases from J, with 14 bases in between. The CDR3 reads CASSSQGGDTEAFF. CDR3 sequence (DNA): TGTGCCAGCAGTTCACAGGGTGGGGACACTGAAGCTTTCTTT.